A selection of T cell receptor beta chains follows, all from one sample in a study of cytomegalovirus exposure and HLA in healthy donors. Produced via immunoSEQ multiplex PCR; TCRdb's table is partial and in-frame only. This repertoire shows some 120,000 clones, roughly three quarters found once; its top ten account for 3.5% to 4.5%. The sample was PBMCs. All receptors come from a man younger than 40 in good health and CMV-seropositive. CDR3s include the opening cysteine and the closing phenylalanine or tryptophan. The D gene is left open where the match is weak. Clone size is shown for a subset of rows, as once, few, many or a class of expanded clone.

>few|.|TRBJ2-6|TRBV10-2
TGCGCCAGCGGATGGGGGGTGGCCTCTGGGGCCAACGTCCTGACTTTC
CASGWGVASGANVLTF
>.|.|TRBJ1-4|TRBV4-2
TGTGCCAGCAGCCAAGATGCCGCGCCTCTCTTTGGCGCCTCGGGTGAAAAACTGTTTTTT
CASSQDAAPLFGASGEKLFF
>.|.|TRBJ2-7|TRBV15
TGTGCCACCAGCAGACAGGGGTCTACCTACGAGCAGTACTTC
CATSRQGSTYEQYF
>.|TRBD1|TRBJ1-6|TRBV10-3
TGTGCCATCAGTGATACCGGGACAGGGGTTTCACCCCTCCACTTT
CAISDTGTGVSPLHF
>.|.|TRBJ1-1|TRBV28
TGTGCCAGCAGTTTTACAGGGTGGGGCACTGAAGCTTTCTTT
CASSFTGWGTEAFF
>.|TRBD2|TRBJ2-5|TRBV5-6
TGTGCCAGCAGCACCGCTAGCGGGAGCGGGGAGACCCAGTACTTC
CASSTASGSGETQYF
>.|.|TRBJ2-1|TRBV29-1
TGCAGCGCGGGACTTATTCCCTACAATGAGCAGTTCTTC
CSAGLIPYNEQFF
>.|TRBD2|TRBJ2-1|TRBV30
TGTGCCTGGAGTGGGTTAGCGGGAGGATTATTCGATGAGCAGTTCTTC
CAWSGLAGGLFDEQFF
>.|.|TRBJ1-1|TRBV27
TGTGCCACATTCGGAGCTGGCACTGAAGCTTTCTTT
CATFGAGTEAFF
>.|TRBD1|TRBJ1-2|TRBV7-3
TGTGCCAGCAGCTTAACCCCGGGACAGGGGGCCGGCTATGGCTACACCTTC
CASSLTPGQGAGYGYTF
>few|.|TRBJ2-3|TRBV7-7
TGTGCTAGCAGTCGCGGAGGAGGGTACACAGATACGCAGTATTTT
CASSRGGGYTDTQYF